This entry features one T cell receptor beta chain sequence. Its antigen is not known. The junction and the germline gene differ at one end; a read error may be behind it. Stable disease denoted Graves' hyperthyroidism without ophthalmopathy progression within 18 months. Diagnostic decisions used clinical symptoms, serum thyroxine and TRAb, thyroid ultrasound and orbital computed tomography. Germline V gives CDR1 SQVTM, CDR2 ANQGSEA. CDR3 length equals 15 residues. These data come from a study of T cells in Graves' hyperthyroidism and ophthalmopathy. Study results and caveats: Appearing also in blood were most of the thyroid clonotypes expanded above 0.001.

There were TCR beta CDR3 regions amplified from RNA transcripts. In the first-round RT-PCR of the TCR CDR3, the HTBI primer set was used. TCRdb ran MiXCR on the multiplex PCR reads and lists one entry per CDR3 protein. The table lists roughly 570,000 distinct CDR3 sequences, 35% to 55% of them singletons, with around 8% in the top ten. This TCR was recovered from a woman aged 18 to 35 with Graves' hyperthyroidism. The sequencing input was peripheral blood or thyroid tissue (not recorded which). This chain joins TRBV29-1 and TRBJ1-1; D gene uncertain. CDR3 region: CSVDSVEDLNTEAFF. The CDR3 region has the DNA TGCAGCGTTGATAGTGTAGAGGACCTGAACACCGAAGCTTTCTTT. The full variable domain, rest sourced from reference TRBV29-1 and TRBJ1-1, is SAVISQKPSRDICQRGTSLTIQCQVDSQVTMMFWYRQQPGQSLTLIATANQGSEATYESGFVIDKFPISRPNLTFSTLTVSNMSPEDSSIYLCSVDSVEDLNTEAFFGQGTRLTVV.